Presented here are 14 T cell receptor beta chains from one specimen sequenced in a study of T cells in tuberculosis. Time point: new active TB diagnosis, blood taken before or within 7 days of starting treatment. The protocol was immunoSEQ multiplex PCR, while the TCRdb copy is restricted to in-frame clones and leaves out a portion. Counted here are 29,000 or so clones, 92% occurring once; the ten biggest clones make up 6.8%. The sample here was PBMCs, taken at tuberculosis diagnosis. Receptors were obtained from an adult with tuberculosis.

This rearrangement joins TRBV11-2 to TRBJ2-7; D perhaps matches TRBD1 (6 bases). The V gene lost 2 bases and the J gene lost 3 bases, with 20 bases spanning the gap. The CDR3 covers 17 residues. Germline assignment: CDR1 SGHAT and CDR2 FQNNGV. The CDR3 sequence: CASSLRSLRGAHYEQYF. The CDR3 DNA reads as TGTGCCAGCAGCTTACGCTCCCTCAGGGGCGCCCACTACGAGCAGTACTTC.

The V gene is TRBV10-1, the J gene TRBJ2-6; D is perhaps TRBD1 (6 bases). CDR3 length: 18 residues. Trimming removed 6 bases from V and 0 bases from J, with 18 bases in between. Germline CDR1 and CDR2: WNHNN and SYGVQD (reference sequence). CDR3 sequence (DNA): TGCGCCAGCAGGGGTAACAGGGCTTGGGACTCTGGGGCCAACGTCCTGACTTTC. This gives the protein CASRGNRAWDSGANVLTF.

This rearrangement joins TRBV10-3 to TRBJ2-7; maybe TRBD1 (5 bases). Per germline, CDR1 ENHRY and CDR2 SYGVKD. V was shortened by 6 bases and J by 2 bases, with 11 bases between the two germline ends. This CDR3 comprises 13 residues. The CDR3 DNA is TGTGCCATCAGGGACACCTTAACCTACGAGCAGTACTTC. It encodes CAIRDTLTYEQYF.

This clone has only one observation. The chain couples TRBV5-4 to TRBJ2-7; possible D gene TRBD1, 6 bases. Germline-derived CDR1 and CDR2 are SGHNT and YYREEE (reference sequence). The CDR3 is made up of 13 amino acids. V shed 4 bases and J shed 2 bases, with 10 bases lying between them. CDR3 protein: CASSPGHPYEQYF. CDR3 nucleotides: TGTGCCAGCAGCCCGGGACACCCCTACGAGCAGTACTTC.

V usage is TRBV28 and J usage is TRBJ1-2, with TRBD1 matching 8 bases. V shed 6 bases and J 2 bases; nucleotides not matched to a gene: 5. The germline gives CDR1 MDHEN, CDR2 SYDVKM. The CDR3 extends over 14 amino acids. CDR3 loop: CASRKQGVNYGYTF. Written as DNA, the CDR3 is TGTGCCAGCAGAAAACAGGGGGTAAACTATGGCTACACCTTC.

V gene TRBV27 combines with J gene TRBJ2-1; 8 positions agree with TRBD2. CDR3 length: 15 amino acids. Germline assignment: CDR1 MNHEY and CDR2 SMNVEV (reference sequence). V lost 5 bases to trimming and J lost 10 bases; unmatched junction nucleotides: 13. For the CDR3, the DNA is TGTGCCAGCAGTCTGGGAGGACTAGCCGACGGCGAGCAGTTCTTC. Translated, it gives CASSLGGLADGEQFF.

The chain couples TRBV5-6 to TRBJ1-6, with 10 nucleotides matching TRBD1. There are 15 residues in the CDR3. The V gene's germline CDR1 is SGHDT and CDR2 YYEEEE. V shed 5 bases and J 5 bases; nucleotides not matched to a gene: 4. The DNA of the CDR3 is TGTGCCAGCAGTTTTGGGACAGGGGATAATTCACCCCTCCACTTT. Amino acids: CASSFGTGDNSPLHF.

The chain recombines TRBV20-1 with TRBJ2-3; no clear D. V lost 3 bases to trimming and J lost 5 bases, with 6 bases between them. CDR1 is DFQATT and CDR2 is SNEGSKA in the germline V gene (reference sequence). The CDR3 has 11 amino acids. CDR3 DNA sequence: TGCAGTGCTAGTTTCGGAGATACGCAGTATTTT. Translated, it gives CSASFGDTQYF.

V and J are TRBV21-1 and TRBJ1-5; the listed D gene, TRBD1, was not tested against the DNA. TRBV21-1 is annotated as a pseudogene. This CDR3 comprises 17 residues. The CDR3 DNA reads as TGTGCCAGCAGCAAAGTAAAGATCGGGACAGACAATCAGCCCCAGCATTTT. Amino acids: CASSKVKIGTDNQPQHF.

This clone was picked up one time. The rearrangement uses TRBV4-2 and TRBJ1-2; D might be TRBD1 (6 bases). The germline CDR1 and CDR2 sequences are LGHNA and YNFKEQ. The CDR3 is 15 amino acids. V was shortened by 4 bases and J by 0 bases, with 12 bases between the two germline ends. The chain's CDR3 is CASSPRQDSNYGYTF. CDR3 DNA: TGTGCCAGCAGCCCACGACAGGATTCTAACTATGGCTACACCTTC.

J is TRBJ1-4 and V is TRBV30; the match to TRBD1 covers 9 bases. CDR1 and CDR2 from the germline V gene are GTSNPN and SVGIG (reference sequence). After removal of 3 bases from V and 4 bases from J, the junction contained 9 bases not matched to a gene. There are 16 residues in the CDR3. CDR3 in DNA: TGTGCCTGGAGCTCGGGACAGGGTCACGGTAATGAAAAACTGTTTTTT. This gives the protein CAWSSGQGHGNEKLFF.

The chain recombines TRBV30 with TRBJ2-4; D unresolved. The V end was cut by 2 bases, the J end by 7 bases, with 12 bases between. The CDR3 length is 13 residues. The germline gives CDR1 GTSNPN, CDR2 SVGIG (reference sequence). The CDR3 region has the DNA TGTGCCTGGAGTTCGGGTGGGTGGAACATTCAGTACTTC. Encoded protein: CAWSSGGWNIQYF.

This clone turned up a few times. The V call is TRBV28, the J call TRBJ2-7; the D is unclear. Per the germline V gene, CDR1 is MDHEN and CDR2 is SYDVKM. CDR3 length equals 12 residues. V was cut by 6 bases and J by 4 bases, with 10 bases left in between. The CDR3 DNA reads as TGTGCCAGCAGCCCGATCCAGTACGAGCAGTACTTC. Translated: CASSPIQYEQYF. The full variable domain, with the rest looked up from reference TRBV28 and TRBJ2-7, is DVKVTQSSRYLVKRTGEKVFLECVQDMDHENMFWYRQDPGLGLRLIYFSYDVKMKEKGDIPEGYSVSREKKERFSLILESASTNQTSMYLCASSPIQYEQYFGPGTRLTVT.

In its sample, this clone was seen once. The chain employs TRBV4-1 and TRBJ1-6, with a weak D call TRBD1 (5 bases). Germline V gene data show CDR1 as MGHRA and CDR2 as YSYEKL. V shed 0 bases and J shed 9 bases, with 15 bases lying between them. This CDR3 has 16 amino acids. CDR3 loop: CASSQDSSGTSSPLHF. CDR3 nucleotide sequence: TGCGCCAGCAGCCAAGATTCCTCCGGGACTTCTTCACCCCTCCACTTT.